This T cell receptor beta chain was observed in a study of regulatory T cells in long-lasting Graves disease. The sample's time point: newly diagnosed GD, antithyroid drugs for less than 3 months. Extracted RNA from PBMCs served as the source of the TCR library. This clonotype was counted ten times or more. Germline V lookup: CDR1 LGHNT, CDR2 FRNRAP. With 6 bases clipped from V and 5 bases from J, the junction kept 12 bases outside the gene matches. The CDR3 is 17 residues long. HTBI primers from iRepertoire and Arm-PCR of CDR3 regions yielded the TCR beta libraries. TCRdb processed the multiplex PCR reads anew with MiXCR; each CDR3 protein has one entry. The sample has approximately 400,000 distinct CDR3 sequences; roughly 16% are singletons.

The clonotype comes from a female donor with Graves disease. The rearrangement joins TRBV12-5 to TRBJ2-1; 11 bases map to TRBD2. The material sequenced was peripheral blood mononuclear cells (PBMCs), taken at new diagnosis, from a patient treated with antithyroid drugs. The CDR3 sequence is CASGRTRLAGLNNEQFF. In DNA, the CDR3 is TGTGCTAGTGGCCGCACACGACTAGCGGGGCTTAACAATGAGCAGTTCTTC.